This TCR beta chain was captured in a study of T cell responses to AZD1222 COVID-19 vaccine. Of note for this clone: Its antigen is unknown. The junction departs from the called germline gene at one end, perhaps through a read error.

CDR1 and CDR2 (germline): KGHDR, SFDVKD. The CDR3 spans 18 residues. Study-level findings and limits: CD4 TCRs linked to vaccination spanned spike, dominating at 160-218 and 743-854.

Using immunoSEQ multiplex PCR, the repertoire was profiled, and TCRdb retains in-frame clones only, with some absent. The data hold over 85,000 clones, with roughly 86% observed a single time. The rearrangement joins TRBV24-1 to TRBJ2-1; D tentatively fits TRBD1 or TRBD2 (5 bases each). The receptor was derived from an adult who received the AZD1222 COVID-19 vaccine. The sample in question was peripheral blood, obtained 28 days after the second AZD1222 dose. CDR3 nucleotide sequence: TGTGCCCCCAGCACGCAGGGCGGAAGGGGACCCAGGGACAATGAGCAGTTCTTC. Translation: CAPSTQGGRGPRDNEQFF.